This TCR beta chain is drawn from a study of blood T cell repertoires in COVID-19. Only in-frame clones appear in the TCRdb table, and some are missing; sequencing was by immunoSEQ multiplex PCR. The profile covers some 140,000 clones, with around 85% appearing a single time and about 2.9% taken by the ten largest. CDR1 and CDR2 from the germline V gene are LNHDA and SQIVND (reference sequence). The CDR3 runs 13 residues. Trimming took off 3 bases at V and 7 bases at J, with 12 bases between the two ends. The sample taken for sequencing was peripheral blood. The receptor was derived from a woman older than 75 with acute or convalescent COVID-19. This chain joins TRBV19 and TRBJ1-2; D ambiguous. CDR3 region: CASSMRLVGGYTF. CDR3 coding DNA: TGTGCCAGTAGTATGCGGCTGGTTGGTGGCTACACCTTC.